This T cell receptor (beta chain) came from a study of T cells in Graves' hyperthyroidism and ophthalmopathy. This clonotype was picked up many times. This CDR3 spans 12 amino acids. The junction had 6 bases not matched to a gene; V was cut back by 7 bases and J by 10 bases. Amplification targeted TCR beta CDR3 regions from RNA transcripts. RT-PCR in the first round (using the HTBI primer set) targeted the TCR CDR3. TCRdb reanalysed the multiplex PCR reads using MiXCR and keeps one entry per CDR3 protein. Of about 290,000 distinct CDR3 sequences in the sample, roughly 15% are singletons; the top ten hold less than 8%.

The receptor was derived from a woman in her 40s with Graves' hyperthyroidism. This sequence joins TRBV12-3 or TRBV12-4 and TRBJ2-1; 8 nucleotides match TRBD2. The sequenced material came from blood. The CDR3 here is CASTTSGREQFF. The CDR3 DNA is TGTGCCAGCACCACTAGCGGTAGAGAGCAGTTCTTC.